These 13 T cell receptor beta chains were sequenced from one sample in a study of OX40 agonist ivuxolimab in advanced cancers. Clones were sequenced by immunoSEQ multiplex PCR, and TCRdb holds only the in-frame ones, with some missing. The repertoire holds approximately 30,000 clones, with roughly 83% as singletons. The sample here was CD4+ or CD8+ T cells sorted from blood, taken in a trial of the OX40 agonist ivuxolimab. All receptors come from an adult with an advanced solid tumor such as melanoma, head and neck, liver or kidney cancer.

V gene TRBV19 combines with J gene TRBJ1-2; D is unclear. Germline V gives CDR1 LNHDA, CDR2 SQIVND (reference sequence). Trimming cost V 6 bases and J 1 base, with 12 bases left between them. This CDR3 contains 14 residues. CDR3 nucleotides: TGTGCCAGTAGCCCCTGGGTTTTTAACTATGGCTACACCTTC. This translates into CASSPWVFNYGYTF. The full variable domain, in which reference TRBV19 and TRBJ1-2 provide the parts outside the CDR3, is DGGITQSPKYLFRKEGQNVTLSCEQNLNHDAMYWYRQDPGQGLRLIYYSQIVNDFQKGDIAEGYSVSREKKESFPLTVTSAQKNPTAFYLCASSPWVFNYGYTFGSGTRLTVV.

The chain couples TRBV4-1 to TRBJ1-3; unclear D gene. V lost 4 bases and J lost 0, with 16 bases in between. The CDR3 sequence is 17 residues long. Germline V CDR1 and CDR2: MGHRA, YSYEKL. The CDR3 loop is CASSPGQLTGSGNTIYF. The CDR3 DNA reads as TGCGCCAGCAGCCCGGGCCAGTTAACTGGCTCTGGAAACACCATATATTTT.

The V gene is TRBV2, the J gene TRBJ2-7; tentatively, D is TRBD2 (7 bases). This CDR3 region has 16 residues. The V end lost 3 bases, the J end lost 0 bases, and 15 bases lay between the germline ends. The germline V gene encodes CDR1 SNHLY and CDR2 FYNNEI. The CDR3 bases are TGTGCCAGCAGTGAGATGGGGGGGGCCCCCTCCTACGAGCAGTACTTC. It codes for CASSEMGGAPSYEQYF.

The chain has TRBV10-3 and TRBJ2-3; D is possibly TRBD1 or TRBD2 (5 bases each). The CDR3 covers 14 residues. Germline CDR1 and CDR2: ENHRY and SYGVKD. Between the trimmed V and J ends, which lost 0 bases and 6 bases, there was a span of 10 bases. The chain's CDR3 is CAISESSGPDTQYF. Here the CDR3 DNA reads TGTGCCATCAGTGAGTCATCGGGACCGGATACGCAGTATTTT.

V usage is TRBV4-1 and J usage is TRBJ2-3, with D possibly being TRBD1 or TRBD2 (5 bases each). Germline-derived CDR1 and CDR2 are MGHRA and YSYEKL. CDR3 length: 16 residues. Trimming removed 1 base at V and 2 bases at J, with 13 bases between. In DNA form, the CDR3 reads TGCGCCAGCAGCCAAGCACAGGACTCCCTCACAGATACGCAGTATTTT. Translating it yields CASSQAQDSLTDTQYF.

This clone was detected a few times. Distinct nucleotide sequences in the sample also encode this CDR3. The chain employs TRBV5-6 and TRBJ1-1; weak D call: TRBD1 (6 bases). Germline values: CDR1 SGHDT, CDR2 YYEEEE. The CDR3 has 17 residues. Trimming pared 5 bases from V and 3 bases from J, leaving 23 bases between. In DNA form, the CDR3 reads TGTGCCAGCAGTGGAGGTCGGGGGGGCGCGACGGACACTGAAGCTTTCTTT. Translation gives CASSGGRGGATDTEAFF. Using reference TRBV5-6 and TRBJ1-1 for the parts outside the CDR3, the full variable domain is DAGVTQSPTHLIKTRGQQVTLRCSPKSGHDTVSWYQQALGQGPQFIFQYYEEEERQRGNFPDRFSGHQFPNYSSELNVNALLLGDSALYLCASSGGRGGATDTEAFFGQGTRLTVV.

The chain uses TRBV4-3 and TRBJ1-1; 9 nucleotides line up with TRBD1. Germline CDR1 LGHNA, CDR2 YSLEER. Unmatched junction bases numbered 6, after V lost 1 base and J lost 6 bases. CDR3 length: 15 amino acids. CDR3 protein: CASSQGTGTGSEAFF. The CDR3 nucleotides are TGCGCCAGCAGCCAAGGAACCGGGACAGGGTCTGAAGCTTTCTTT.

The rearrangement uses TRBV27 and TRBJ1-1; possible D gene TRBD1, 5 bases. Trimming shortened V by 6 bases and J by 7 bases, and 21 bases separated the two germline ends. CDR1 and CDR2 (germline): MNHEY, SMNVEV (reference sequence). This CDR3 region has 15 residues. As DNA, the CDR3 is TGTGCCAGCAGCCTTGGGTGGGGCAGCGGATATGAAGCTTTCTTT. This sequence encodes CASSLGWGSGYEAFF.

This clone appeared once. J is TRBJ2-7 and V is TRBV27; D may be TRBD1 or TRBD2 (5 bases each). The length of the CDR3 is 13 residues. In germline, CDR1 is MNHEY, CDR2 SMNVEV (reference sequence). V shed 5 bases and J shed 5 bases, with 13 bases lying between them. The chain's CDR3 is CASSPTGPNEQYF. The CDR3 DNA sequence: TGTGCCAGCAGTCCGACGGGGCCCAACGAGCAGTACTTC.

DNA of the CDR3: TGTGCCAGCAGCCCGACTAGCGGGAGTGGATATCTTGAGCAGTTCTTC. Translating it yields CASSPTSGSGYLEQFF. The genes are TRBV7-9 and TRBJ2-1; 12 bases agree with TRBD2. The CDR3 extends over 16 amino acids. Germline values: CDR1 SEHNR, CDR2 FQNEAQ (reference sequence). V lost 5 bases, J lost 9 bases, and 11 bases stayed unmatched.

V and J are TRBV2 and TRBJ1-1; D is possibly TRBD1 (6 bases). V dropped 6 bases and J dropped 7 bases, with 15 bases sitting between them. CDR3 length: 13 amino acids. Germline CDR1 SNHLY, CDR2 FYNNEI. CDR3 coding DNA: TGTGCCAGCAGCCTGAACAGGGCCAGTGAAGCTTTCTTT. It specifies CASSLNRASEAFF.

The chain couples TRBV28 to TRBJ1-5; D is undetermined. CDR3 length: 15 amino acids. Germline V CDR1 and CDR2: MDHEN, SYDVKM. V was pared by 6 bases and J by 0 bases, with 12 bases between. The CDR3 is CASRPLAYSNQPQHF. In DNA, the CDR3 is TGTGCCAGCAGACCCCTAGCCTATAGCAATCAGCCCCAGCATTTT.

This clone has only one observation. Here the CDR3 reads CAISGTEAGGSSYEQYF. The CDR3 coding sequence is TGTGCCATCAGTGGGACGGAAGCGGGGGGGAGCTCCTACGAGCAGTACTTC. The chain uses TRBV10-3 and TRBJ2-7, with 10 nucleotides matching TRBD2. CDR1 is ENHRY and CDR2 is SYGVKD in the germline V gene. The CDR3 has 17 residues. The junction had 9 bases not matched to a gene; V was cut back by 4 bases and J by 0 bases.